These T cell receptor beta chains were read from a single sample in a study of cytomegalovirus exposure and HLA in healthy donors. Clones were read by immunoSEQ multiplex PCR, and TCRdb kept only the in-frame ones, dropping some. The sample has 120,000 or so clones; roughly 80% are singletons. The material sequenced was PBMCs. All receptors come from a man between 25 and 39 years old in good health and CMV-seronegative. CDR3s include the opening cysteine and the closing phenylalanine or tryptophan. Each record gives: V gene, clone size, D gene, CDR3 length, J gene, CDR3 protein, CDR3 DNA. A D gene is named only where the DNA matches it firmly. A row's size may be missing; if present it is once, few, many or a size class.

TRBV18,few,-,17,TRBJ1-4,CASSPYGREARSEKLFF,TGTGCCAGCTCACCCTACGGGAGGGAGGCCAGGAGTGAAAAACTGTTTTTT
TRBV19,-,TRBD1,14,TRBJ2-7,CASSTRGIYYEQYF,TGTGCCAGTAGTACCAGGGGGATCTACTACGAGCAGTACTTC
TRBV18,-,TRBD2,15,TRBJ2-1,CASSPAGTSGRNRFF,TGTGCCAGCTCACCAGCAGGGACTAGCGGGAGGAACCGGTTCTTC
TRBV5-1,-,-,16,TRBJ2-3,CASSLAYRLSTDTQYF,TGCGCCAGCAGCTTGGCATATCGACTCTCCACAGATACGCAGTATTTT
TRBV30,-,-,13,TRBJ1-1,CAWSAQGNTEAFF,TGTGCCTGGAGTGCTCAGGGGAACACTGAAGCTTTCTTT
TRBV28,-,TRBD1,14,TRBJ1-5,CASRRTGTNQPQHF,TGTGCCAGCAGAAGGACAGGGACCAATCAGCCCCAGCATTTT
TRBV27,-,-,13,TRBJ2-5,CASSLSSGVAQYF,TGTGCCAGCAGTTTAAGCTCGGGGGTGGCCCAGTACTTC
TRBV28,-,-,15,TRBJ2-7,CASSSTGSLYYEQYF,TGTGCCAGCAGTAGTACCGGGTCCCTCTACTACGAGCAGTACTTC
TRBV28,-,-,16,TRBJ2-7,CASSNGGSGKHYEQYF,TGTGCCAGCAGCAATGGCGGGTCAGGCAAGCACTACGAGCAGTACTTC
TRBV15,once,-,12,TRBJ2-7,CATSRERLEQYF,TGTGCCACCAGCAGAGAGAGGTTGGAGCAGTACTTC
TRBV18,-,-,14,TRBJ2-5,CASSPKGGGETQYF,TGTGCCAGCTCACCAAAGGGCGGGGGCGAGACCCAGTACTTC
TRBV29-1,-,-,13,TRBJ1-5,CSVVSQFNQPQHF,TGCAGCGTTGTCAGTCAATTCAATCAGCCCCAGCATTTT
TRBV4-3,-,TRBD1,15,TRBJ2-7,CASSQEARGPYEQYF,TGCGCCAGCAGCCAAGAGGCCAGGGGGCCCTACGAGCAGTACTTC